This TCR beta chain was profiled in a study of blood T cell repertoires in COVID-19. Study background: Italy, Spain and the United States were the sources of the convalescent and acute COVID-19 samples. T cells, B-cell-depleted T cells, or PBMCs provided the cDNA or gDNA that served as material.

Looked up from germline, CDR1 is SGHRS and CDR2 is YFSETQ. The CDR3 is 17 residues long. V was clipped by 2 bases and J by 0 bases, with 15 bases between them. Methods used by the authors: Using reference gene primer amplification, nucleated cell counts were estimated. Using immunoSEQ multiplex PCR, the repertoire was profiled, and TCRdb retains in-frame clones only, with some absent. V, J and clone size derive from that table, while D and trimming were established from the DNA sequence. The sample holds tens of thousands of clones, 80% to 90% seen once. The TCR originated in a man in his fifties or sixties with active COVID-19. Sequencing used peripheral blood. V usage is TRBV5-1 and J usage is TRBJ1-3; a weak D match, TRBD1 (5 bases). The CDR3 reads CASSFWGEPSSGNTIYF. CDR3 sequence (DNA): TGCGCCAGCAGCTTCTGGGGGGAACCTTCCTCTGGAAACACCATATATTTT.